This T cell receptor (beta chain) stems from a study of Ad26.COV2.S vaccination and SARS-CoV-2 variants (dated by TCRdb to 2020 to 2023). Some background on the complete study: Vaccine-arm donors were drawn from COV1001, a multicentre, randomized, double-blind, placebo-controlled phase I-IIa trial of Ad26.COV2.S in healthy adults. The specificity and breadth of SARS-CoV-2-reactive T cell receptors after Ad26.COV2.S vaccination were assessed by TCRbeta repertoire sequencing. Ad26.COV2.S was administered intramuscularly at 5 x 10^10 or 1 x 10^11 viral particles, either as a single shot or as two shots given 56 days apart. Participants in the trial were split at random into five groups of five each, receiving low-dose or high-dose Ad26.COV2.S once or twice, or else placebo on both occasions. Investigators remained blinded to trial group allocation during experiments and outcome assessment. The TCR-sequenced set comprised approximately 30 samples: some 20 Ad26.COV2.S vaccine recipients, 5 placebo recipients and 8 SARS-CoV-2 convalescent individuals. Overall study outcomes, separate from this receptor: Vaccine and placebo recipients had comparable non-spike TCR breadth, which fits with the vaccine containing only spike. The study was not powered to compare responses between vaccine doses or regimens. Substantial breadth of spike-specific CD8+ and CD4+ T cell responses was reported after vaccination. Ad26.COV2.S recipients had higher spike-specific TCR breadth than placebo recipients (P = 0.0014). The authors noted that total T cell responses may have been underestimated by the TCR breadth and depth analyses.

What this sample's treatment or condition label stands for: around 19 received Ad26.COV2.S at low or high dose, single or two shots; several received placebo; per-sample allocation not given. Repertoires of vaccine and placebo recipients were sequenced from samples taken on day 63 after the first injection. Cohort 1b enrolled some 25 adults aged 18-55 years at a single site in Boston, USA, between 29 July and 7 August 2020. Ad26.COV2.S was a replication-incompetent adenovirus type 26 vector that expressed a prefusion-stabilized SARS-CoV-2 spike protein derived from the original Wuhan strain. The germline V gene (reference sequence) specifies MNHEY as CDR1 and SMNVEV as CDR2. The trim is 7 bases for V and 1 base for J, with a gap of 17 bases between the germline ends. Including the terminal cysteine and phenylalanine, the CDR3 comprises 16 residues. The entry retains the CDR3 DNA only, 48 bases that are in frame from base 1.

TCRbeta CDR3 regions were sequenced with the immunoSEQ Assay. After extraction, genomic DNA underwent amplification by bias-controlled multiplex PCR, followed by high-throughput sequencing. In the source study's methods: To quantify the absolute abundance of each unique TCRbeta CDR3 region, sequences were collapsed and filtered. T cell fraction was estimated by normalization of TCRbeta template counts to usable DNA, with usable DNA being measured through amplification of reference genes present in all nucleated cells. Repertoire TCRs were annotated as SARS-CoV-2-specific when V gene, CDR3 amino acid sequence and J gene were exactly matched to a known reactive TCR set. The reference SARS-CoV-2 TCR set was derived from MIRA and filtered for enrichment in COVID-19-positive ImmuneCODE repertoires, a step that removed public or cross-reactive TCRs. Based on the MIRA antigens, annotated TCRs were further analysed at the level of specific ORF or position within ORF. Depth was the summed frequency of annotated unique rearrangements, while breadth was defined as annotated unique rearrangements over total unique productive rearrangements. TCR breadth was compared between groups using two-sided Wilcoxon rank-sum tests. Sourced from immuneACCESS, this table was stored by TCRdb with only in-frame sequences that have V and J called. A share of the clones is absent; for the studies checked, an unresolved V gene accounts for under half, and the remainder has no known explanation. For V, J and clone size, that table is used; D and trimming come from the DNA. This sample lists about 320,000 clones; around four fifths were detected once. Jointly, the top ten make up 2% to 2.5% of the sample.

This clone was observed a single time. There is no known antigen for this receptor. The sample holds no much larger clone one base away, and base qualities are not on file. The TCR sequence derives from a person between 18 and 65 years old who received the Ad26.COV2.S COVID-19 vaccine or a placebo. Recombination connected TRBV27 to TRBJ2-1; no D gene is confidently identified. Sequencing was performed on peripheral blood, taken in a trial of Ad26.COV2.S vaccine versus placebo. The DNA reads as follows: TGTGCCAGCAAATTAAGGTCTGGATGGTCCTACAATGAGCAGTTCTTC. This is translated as CASKLRSGWSYNEQFF.